A single sample is the source of the 21 T cell receptor beta chains below, sequenced in a study of sequential checkpoint blockade in melanoma. Assay: immunoSEQ multiplex PCR; the TCRdb copy retains only in-frame clones and omits some. The data show about 5,100 clones, around 75% seen once. Treatment denoted: randomized to nivolumab then ipilimumab (arm A) or the reverse (arm B). This material consisted of CD8+ T cells sorted from blood (inferred from file names), taken from a patient given nivolumab and ipilimumab in sequence. The origin of the receptors is a human patient with melanoma. Some clones in this sample may be carry-over from other donors' samples.

In this sample, this clone turned up a few times. This chain uses TRBV19 with TRBJ2-1; a weak D match, TRBD1 (6 bases). This CDR3 is 15 amino acids long. Between the trimmed V and J ends, which lost 6 bases and 5 bases, there was a span of 17 bases. Per the germline V gene, CDR1 is LNHDA and CDR2 is SQIVND (reference sequence). The CDR3, as DNA: TGTGCCAGTAGCTTACAGGGTAGGGCACACAATGAGCAGTTCTTC. The encoded protein is CASSLQGRAHNEQFF.

The chain couples TRBV15 to TRBJ1-1, with 8 positions matching TRBD1. The length of the CDR3 is 16 residues. The V gene's germline CDR1 is LNHNV and CDR2 YYDKDF (reference sequence). J lost 0 bases, V lost 1 base, and 4 bases had no gene match. The CDR3 bases are TGTGCCACCAGCAGAGGACAGGGGTATATGAACACTGAAGCTTTCTTT. Amino acids: CATSRGQGYMNTEAFF.

This chain connects TRBV27 to TRBJ1-1; D is possibly TRBD1 (5 bases). The CDR3 loop spans 15 amino acids. Germline V lookup: CDR1 MNHEY, CDR2 SMNVEV (reference sequence). With 0 bases removed from V and 4 bases from J, the gap between germline ends came to 12 bases. The CDR3 spells CASSLSTGGRTEAFF. In nucleotides, the CDR3 is TGTGCCAGCAGTTTATCGACGGGGGGTCGCACTGAAGCTTTCTTT.

The V and J genes are TRBV6-6 and TRBJ1-1; tentative D call: TRBD1 (6 bases). The ends were cut back, 0 bases at V and 5 bases at J, with 16 bases in the middle. CDR1 and CDR2 from the germline V gene are MNHNY and SVGAGI (reference sequence). The CDR3 totals 16 residues. In DNA form, the CDR3 reads TGTGCCAGCAGTTACTCGAATTGGGGGCCGGGGACTGAAGCTTTCTTT. It specifies CASSYSNWGPGTEAFF.

The chain joins TRBV4-2 to TRBJ2-7; D might be TRBD1 (6 bases). The V gene's germline CDR1 is LGHNA and CDR2 YNFKEQ. The CDR3 consists of 15 residues. V lost 5 bases to trimming and J lost 6 bases, with 20 bases between them. The DNA of the CDR3 is TGTGCCAGCAGCGCTGGGGGCAGGGAAGCAAGCGAGCAGTACTTC. Amino acid sequence: CASSAGGREASEQYF.

The chain employs TRBV4-3 and TRBJ2-5; TRBD2 is a possible D gene (5 bases). The better agreement between TRBJ2-7 and the DNA end casts doubt on the J call. This CDR3 has 14 amino acids. CDR1 and CDR2 from the germline V gene are LGHNA and YSLEER. This CDR3 reads CASSPRSGSYEQYF. The DNA for the CDR3 is TGCGCCAGCAGCCCCCGAAGCGGTTCCTACGAGCAGTACTTC.

The genes are TRBV19 and TRBJ1-1; perhaps TRBD1 as D (5 bases). The CDR3 is 12 amino acids. Trimming removed 9 bases from V and 7 bases from J, with 15 bases in between. Germline CDR1 reads LNHDA; CDR2 reads SQIVND (reference sequence). The CDR3 protein is CASLEGAREAFF. CDR3 DNA sequence: TGTGCCAGCCTTGAAGGGGCGCGTGAAGCTTTCTTT.

The chain recombines TRBV2 with TRBJ1-2, with D possibly being TRBD1 (6 bases). The germline V and J ends were trimmed by 3 bases and 3 bases, with 11 bases remaining between them. CDR1 is SNHLY, CDR2 FYNNEI, per germline. The CDR3 has 14 amino acids. The CDR3 coding sequence is TGTGCCAGCAGTGATTGGACAGCTTACTATGGCTACACCTTC. Amino acid sequence: CASSDWTAYYGYTF.

The chain joins TRBV29-1 to TRBJ1-2; tentative D call: TRBD1 (6 bases). The germline V gene encodes CDR1 SQVTM and CDR2 ANQGSEA. This CDR3 spans 13 amino acids. Trimming shortened V by 4 bases and J by 7 bases, and 16 bases separated the two germline ends. This CDR3 reads CSVAAGALVGYTF. In nucleotides, the CDR3 is TGCAGCGTTGCAGCAGGGGCTTTAGTTGGCTACACCTTC.

The gene calls are TRBV21-1 and TRBJ1-3; the table calls TRBD1, which could not be checked here. TRBV21-1 is assigned pseudogene status. The CDR3 is made up of 15 amino acids. The CDR3 sequence: CASSDHRDSGNTIYF. CDR3 nucleotide sequence: TGTGCCAGCAGCGATCACAGGGACTCTGGAAACACCATATATTTT.

The chain combines TRBV19 with TRBJ1-5; the D gene is possibly TRBD1 (5 bases). The V end was cut by 5 bases, the J end by 2 bases, with 16 bases between. Germline V gives CDR1 LNHDA, CDR2 SQIVND (reference sequence). The CDR3 totals 16 residues. The CDR3 region has the DNA TGTGCCAGTAGTCTTTACGTCGGGGGTGGCAATCAGCCCCAGCATTTT. It translates to CASSLYVGGGNQPQHF.

This clone is a singleton in its sample. The gene calls are TRBV9 and TRBJ2-7; 7 bases line up with TRBD2. Trimming cost V 0 bases and J 2 bases; bases outside gene matches: 2. The CDR3 sequence is 14 residues long. The germline gives CDR1 SGDLS, CDR2 YYNGEE. The CDR3 nucleotides are TGTGCCAGCAGCGTAGGCGGGGGACCCTACGAGCAGTACTTC. Translation gives CASSVGGGPYEQYF.

The chain employs TRBV28 and TRBJ1-4, with D hard to call. CDR3 length: 14 residues. CDR1 is MDHEN and CDR2 is SYDVKM in the germline V gene. Trimming took 2 bases from V and 2 from J, leaving 6 bases between them. The CDR3 DNA is TGTGCCAGCAGTTTACCAGATACTAATGAAAAACTGTTTTTT. This sequence encodes CASSLPDTNEKLFF.

The V gene is TRBV10-3, the J gene TRBJ1-1, with 8 bases identical to TRBD1. The V segment lost 6 bases and the J segment 0 bases; nucleotides outside the gene matches: 9. The length of the CDR3 is 16 residues. From germline, CDR1 is ENHRY and CDR2 SYGVKD. The CDR3 nucleotides are TGTGCCATCAGCCCAAAACAGGGGGAGGTGAACACTGAAGCTTTCTTT. It yields the protein CAISPKQGEVNTEAFF.

This clone was observed once. The V gene is TRBV7-5, the J gene TRBJ1-1; the table calls TRBD1, which could not be checked here. TRBV7-5 is annotated as a pseudogene. This CDR3 has 15 amino acids. CDR3 nucleotides: TGTGCCAGAAGCGAACTTAACAGGGTTGACACTGAAGCTTTCTTT. Translation: CARSELNRVDTEAFF.

This chain connects TRBV9 to TRBJ1-4, with TRBD1 matching 8 bases. The CDR3 is made up of 15 amino acids. The trim removed 2 bases at V and 2 bases at J, leaving 2 bases unmatched. Germline V gives CDR1 SGDLS, CDR2 YYNGEE. CDR3: CASSVDRATNEKLFF. CDR3 DNA sequence: TGTGCCAGCAGCGTGGACAGGGCCACTAATGAAAAACTGTTTTTT.

The rearrangement links TRBV4-3 to TRBJ2-7; 13 positions agree with TRBD2. The trim removed 0 bases at V and 5 bases at J, leaving 4 bases unmatched. CDR1 is LGHNA, CDR2 YSLEER, per germline. CDR3 length equals 16 residues. CDR3 amino acids: CASSQDRTSGGHEQYF. DNA for the CDR3: TGCGCCAGCAGCCAAGATAGGACTAGCGGGGGCCACGAGCAGTACTTC.

This chain joins TRBV28 and TRBJ2-1; 14 positions match TRBD2. CDR1 is MDHEN, CDR2 SYDVKM, per germline. The CDR3 has 18 residues. V gave up 3 bases and J gave up 2 bases; unmatched junction bases: 6. The CDR3 DNA is TGTGCCAGCAGTTTCGGACTAGCGGGGGGTGTGGCCTACAATGAGCAGTTCTTC. Protein product: CASSFGLAGGVAYNEQFF. Supplemented by reference TRBV28 and TRBJ2-1, the full variable domain reads DVKVTQSSRYLVKRTGEKVFLECVQDMDHENMFWYRQDPGLGLRLIYFSYDVKMKEKGDIPEGYSVSREKKERFSLILESASTNQTSMYLCASSFGLAGGVAYNEQFFGPGTRLTVL.

The CDR3 loop reads CASSQVRGTTNSYEQYF. The CDR3 DNA follows: TGTGCCAGCAGCCAAGTTCGCGGCACCACAAACTCCTACGAGCAGTACTTC. This chain links TRBV14 with TRBJ2-7; no firm D call. CDR3 length: 17 residues. V lost 1 base to trimming and J lost 0 bases, with 16 bases between them. Looked up from germline, CDR1 is SGHDN and CDR2 is FVKESK.

V usage is TRBV13 and J usage is TRBJ2-6; 7 bases line up with TRBD1. The CDR3 is made up of 18 amino acids. The V segment lost 5 bases and the J segment 0 bases; nucleotides outside the gene matches: 10. Looked up from germline, CDR1 is PRHDT and CDR2 is FYEKMQ (reference sequence). CDR3 sequence: CASSGRDRESSGANVLTF. The CDR3 coding sequence is TGTGCCAGCAGCGGAAGGGACAGAGAGAGCTCTGGGGCCAACGTCCTGACTTTC.

V usage is TRBV10-2 and J usage is TRBJ1-2; possibly TRBD1 for D (5 bases). The CDR3 length is 13 residues. Germline assignment: CDR1 WSHSY and CDR2 SAAADI. Trimming left V 3 bases short and J 4 bases short, with 9 bases between. CDR3 sequence: CASSDGHLYGYTF. The DNA for the CDR3 is TGCGCCAGCAGTGACGGACACCTCTATGGCTACACCTTC.